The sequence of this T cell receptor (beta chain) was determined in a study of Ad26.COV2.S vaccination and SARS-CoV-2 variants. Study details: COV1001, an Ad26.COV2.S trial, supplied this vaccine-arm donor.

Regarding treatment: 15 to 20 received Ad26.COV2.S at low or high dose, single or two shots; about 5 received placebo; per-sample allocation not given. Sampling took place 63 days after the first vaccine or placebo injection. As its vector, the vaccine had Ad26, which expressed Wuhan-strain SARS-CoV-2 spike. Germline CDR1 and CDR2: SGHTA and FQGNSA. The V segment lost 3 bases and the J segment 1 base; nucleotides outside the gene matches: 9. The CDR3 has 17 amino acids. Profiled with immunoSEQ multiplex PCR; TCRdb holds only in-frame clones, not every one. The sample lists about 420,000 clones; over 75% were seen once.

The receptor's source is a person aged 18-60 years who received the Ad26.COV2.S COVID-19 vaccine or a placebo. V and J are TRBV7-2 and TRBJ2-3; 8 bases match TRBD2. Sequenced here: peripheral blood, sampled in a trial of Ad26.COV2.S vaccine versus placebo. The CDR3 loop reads CASSFPSAGVRTDTQYF. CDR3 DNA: TGTGCCAGCAGCTTTCCCTCAGCGGGGGTCCGCACAGATACGCAGTATTTT.